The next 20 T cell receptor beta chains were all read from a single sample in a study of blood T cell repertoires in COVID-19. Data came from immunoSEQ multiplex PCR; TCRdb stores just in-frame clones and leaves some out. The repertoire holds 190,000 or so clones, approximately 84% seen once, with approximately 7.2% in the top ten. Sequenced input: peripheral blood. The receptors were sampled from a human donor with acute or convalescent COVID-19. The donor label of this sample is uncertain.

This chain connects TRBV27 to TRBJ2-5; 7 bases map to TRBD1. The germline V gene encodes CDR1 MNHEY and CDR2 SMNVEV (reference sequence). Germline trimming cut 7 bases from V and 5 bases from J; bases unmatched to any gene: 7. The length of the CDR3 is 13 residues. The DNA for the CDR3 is TGTGCCAGCAAGTCGACAGGGCGGGAGACCCAGTACTTC. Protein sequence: CASKSTGRETQYF.

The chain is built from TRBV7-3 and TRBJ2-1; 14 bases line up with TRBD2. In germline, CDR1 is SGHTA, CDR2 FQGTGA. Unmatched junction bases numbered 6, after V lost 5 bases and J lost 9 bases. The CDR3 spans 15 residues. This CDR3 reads CASSRGLAGEGEQFF. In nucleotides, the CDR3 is TGTGCCAGCAGCAGGGGACTAGCGGGAGAAGGTGAGCAGTTCTTC.

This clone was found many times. This CDR3 is CSVDGLAGGHTSEQFF. The CDR3 DNA sequence: TGCAGCGTTGATGGGTTAGCGGGAGGGCATACAAGTGAGCAGTTCTTC. The chain links TRBV29-1 to TRBJ2-1; 11 bases are shared with TRBD2. Trimming at V came to 3 bases and at J to 9 bases, leaving 13 bases not matched to a gene. The CDR3 is 16 residues long. CDR1 is SQVTM and CDR2 is ANQGSEA in the germline V gene.

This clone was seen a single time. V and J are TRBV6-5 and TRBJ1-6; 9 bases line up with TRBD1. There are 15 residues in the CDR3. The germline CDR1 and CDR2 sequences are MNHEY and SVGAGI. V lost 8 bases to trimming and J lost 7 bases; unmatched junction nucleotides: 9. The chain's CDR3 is CASSLVGQGNSPLHF. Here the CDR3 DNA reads TGTGCCAGCTCGCTCGTTGGACAGGGGAATTCACCCCTCCACTTT.

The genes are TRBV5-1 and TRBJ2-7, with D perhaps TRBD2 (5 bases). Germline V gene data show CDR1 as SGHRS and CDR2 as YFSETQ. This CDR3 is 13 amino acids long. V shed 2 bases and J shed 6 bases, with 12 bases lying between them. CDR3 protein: CASSLFGEGEQYF. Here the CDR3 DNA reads TGCGCCAGCAGCTTATTCGGGGAAGGCGAGCAGTACTTC. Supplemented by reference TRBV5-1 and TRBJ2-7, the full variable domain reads KAGVTQTPRYLIKTRGQQVTLSCSPISGHRSVSWYQQTPGQGLQFLFEYFSETQRNKGNFPGRFSGRQFSNSRSEMNVSTLELGDSALYLCASSLFGEGEQYFGPGTRLTVT.

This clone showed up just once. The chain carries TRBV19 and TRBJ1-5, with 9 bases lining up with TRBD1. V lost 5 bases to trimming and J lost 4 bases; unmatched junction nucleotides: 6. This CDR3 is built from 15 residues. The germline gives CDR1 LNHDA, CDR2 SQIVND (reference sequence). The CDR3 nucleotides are TGTGCCAGTAGTGCCGGGACAGGGAAGAATCAGCCCCAGCATTTT. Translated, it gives CASSAGTGKNQPQHF.

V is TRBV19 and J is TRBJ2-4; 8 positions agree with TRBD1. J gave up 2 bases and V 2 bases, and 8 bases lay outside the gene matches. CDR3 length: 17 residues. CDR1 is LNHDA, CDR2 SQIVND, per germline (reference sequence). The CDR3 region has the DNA TGTGCCAGTAGTATATCTCCGGACAGGGTCTCCAAAAACATTCAGTACTTC. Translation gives CASSISPDRVSKNIQYF.

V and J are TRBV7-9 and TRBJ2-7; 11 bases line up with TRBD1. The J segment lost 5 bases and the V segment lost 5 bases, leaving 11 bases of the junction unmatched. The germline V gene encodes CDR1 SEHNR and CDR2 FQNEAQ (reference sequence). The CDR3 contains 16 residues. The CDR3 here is CASSKPRDRGFHEQYF. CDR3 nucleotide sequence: TGTGCCAGCAGCAAACCCCGGGACAGGGGGTTCCACGAGCAGTACTTC.

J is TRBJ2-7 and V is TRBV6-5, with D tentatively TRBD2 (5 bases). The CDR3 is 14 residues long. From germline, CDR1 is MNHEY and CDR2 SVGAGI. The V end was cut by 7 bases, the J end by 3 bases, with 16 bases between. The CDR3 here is CASKPSGLSYEQYF. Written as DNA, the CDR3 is TGTGCCAGCAAGCCCAGCGGTCTAAGCTACGAGCAGTACTTC.

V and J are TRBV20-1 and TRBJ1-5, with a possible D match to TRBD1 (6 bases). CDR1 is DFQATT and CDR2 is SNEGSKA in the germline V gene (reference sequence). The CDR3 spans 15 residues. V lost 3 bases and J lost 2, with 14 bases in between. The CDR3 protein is CSASNLAGGNQPQHF. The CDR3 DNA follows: TGCAGTGCTAGTAACCTTGCAGGGGGCAATCAGCCCCAGCATTTT.

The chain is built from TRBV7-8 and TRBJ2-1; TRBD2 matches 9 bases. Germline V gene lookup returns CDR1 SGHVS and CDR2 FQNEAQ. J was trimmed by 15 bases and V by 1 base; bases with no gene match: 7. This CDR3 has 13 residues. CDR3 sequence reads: CASSLEGTSRMFF. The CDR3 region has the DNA TGTGCCAGCAGCTTAGAGGGGACTAGCAGGATGTTCTTC. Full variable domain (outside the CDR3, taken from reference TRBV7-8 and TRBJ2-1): GAGVSQSPRYKVAKRGQDVALRCDPISGHVSLFWYQQALGQGPEFLTYFQNEAQLDKSGLPSDRFFAERPEGSVSTLKIQRTQQEDSAVYLCASSLEGTSRMFFGPGTRLTVL.

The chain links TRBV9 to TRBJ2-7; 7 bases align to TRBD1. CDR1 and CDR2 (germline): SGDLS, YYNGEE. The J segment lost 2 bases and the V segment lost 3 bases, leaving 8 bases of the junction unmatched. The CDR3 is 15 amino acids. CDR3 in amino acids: CASSGGQASTYEQYF. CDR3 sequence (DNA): TGTGCCAGCAGCGGAGGACAGGCGTCAACCTACGAGCAGTACTTC.

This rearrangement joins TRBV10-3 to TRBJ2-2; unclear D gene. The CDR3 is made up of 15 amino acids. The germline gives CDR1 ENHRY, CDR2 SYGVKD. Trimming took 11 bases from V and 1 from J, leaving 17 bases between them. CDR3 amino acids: CAVSQLELNTGELFF. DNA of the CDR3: TGTGCCGTCTCTCAACTGGAGCTGAACACCGGGGAGCTGTTTTTT.

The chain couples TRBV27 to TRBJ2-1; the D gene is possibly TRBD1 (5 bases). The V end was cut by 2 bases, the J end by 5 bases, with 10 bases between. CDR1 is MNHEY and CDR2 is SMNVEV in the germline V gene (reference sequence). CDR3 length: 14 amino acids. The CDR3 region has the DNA TGTGCCAGCAGTTTAAGGCTACAGGACAATGAGCAGTTCTTC. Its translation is CASSLRLQDNEQFF.

The CDR3 loop reads CASSVATSTETQYF. The CDR3 region has the DNA TGTGCCAGCAGCGTAGCTACTAGCACCGAGACCCAGTACTTC. The chain uses TRBV9 and TRBJ2-5, with TRBD2 as a possible D gene (6 bases). The CDR3 is 14 residues long. Germline V gene lookup returns CDR1 SGDLS and CDR2 YYNGEE. V was pared by 0 bases and J by 5 bases, with 11 bases between.

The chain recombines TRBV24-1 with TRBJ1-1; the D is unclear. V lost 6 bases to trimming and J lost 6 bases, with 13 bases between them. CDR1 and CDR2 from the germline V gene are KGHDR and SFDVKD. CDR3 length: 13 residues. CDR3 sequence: CATSLGPSAEAFF. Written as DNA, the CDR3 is TGTGCCACCAGTCTCGGCCCGAGCGCTGAAGCTTTCTTT.

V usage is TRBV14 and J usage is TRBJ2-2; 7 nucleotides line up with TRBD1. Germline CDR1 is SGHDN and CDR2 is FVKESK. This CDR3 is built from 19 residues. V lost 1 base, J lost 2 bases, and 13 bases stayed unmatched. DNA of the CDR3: TGTGCCAGCAGCCAAGTCGGGACAGCCCTCGGTCACAACACCGGGGAGCTGTTTTTT. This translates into CASSQVGTALGHNTGELFF.

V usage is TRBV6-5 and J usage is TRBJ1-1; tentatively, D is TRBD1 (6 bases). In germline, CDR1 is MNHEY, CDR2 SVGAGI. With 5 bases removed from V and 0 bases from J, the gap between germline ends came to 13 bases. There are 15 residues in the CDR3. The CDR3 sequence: CASSRQVYMNTEAFF. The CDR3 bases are TGTGCCAGCAGTCGACAGGTGTACATGAACACTGAAGCTTTCTTT.

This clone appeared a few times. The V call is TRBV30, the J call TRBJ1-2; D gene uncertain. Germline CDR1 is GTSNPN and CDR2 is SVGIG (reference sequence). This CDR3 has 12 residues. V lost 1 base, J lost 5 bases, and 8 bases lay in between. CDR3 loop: CAWSAPEYGYTF. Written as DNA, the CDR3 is TGTGCCTGGAGTGCCCCCGAGTATGGCTACACCTTC.

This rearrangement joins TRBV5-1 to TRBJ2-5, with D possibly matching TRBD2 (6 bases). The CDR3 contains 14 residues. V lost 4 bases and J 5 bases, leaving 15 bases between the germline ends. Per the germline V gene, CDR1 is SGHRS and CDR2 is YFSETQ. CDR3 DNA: TGCGCCAGCAGCCCAGGAGGGCCACGGGAGACCCAGTACTTC. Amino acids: CASSPGGPRETQYF. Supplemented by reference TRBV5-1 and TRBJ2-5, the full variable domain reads KAGVTQTPRYLIKTRGQQVTLSCSPISGHRSVSWYQQTPGQGLQFLFEYFSETQRNKGNFPGRFSGRQFSNSRSEMNVSTLELGDSALYLCASSPGGPRETQYFGPGTRLLVL.